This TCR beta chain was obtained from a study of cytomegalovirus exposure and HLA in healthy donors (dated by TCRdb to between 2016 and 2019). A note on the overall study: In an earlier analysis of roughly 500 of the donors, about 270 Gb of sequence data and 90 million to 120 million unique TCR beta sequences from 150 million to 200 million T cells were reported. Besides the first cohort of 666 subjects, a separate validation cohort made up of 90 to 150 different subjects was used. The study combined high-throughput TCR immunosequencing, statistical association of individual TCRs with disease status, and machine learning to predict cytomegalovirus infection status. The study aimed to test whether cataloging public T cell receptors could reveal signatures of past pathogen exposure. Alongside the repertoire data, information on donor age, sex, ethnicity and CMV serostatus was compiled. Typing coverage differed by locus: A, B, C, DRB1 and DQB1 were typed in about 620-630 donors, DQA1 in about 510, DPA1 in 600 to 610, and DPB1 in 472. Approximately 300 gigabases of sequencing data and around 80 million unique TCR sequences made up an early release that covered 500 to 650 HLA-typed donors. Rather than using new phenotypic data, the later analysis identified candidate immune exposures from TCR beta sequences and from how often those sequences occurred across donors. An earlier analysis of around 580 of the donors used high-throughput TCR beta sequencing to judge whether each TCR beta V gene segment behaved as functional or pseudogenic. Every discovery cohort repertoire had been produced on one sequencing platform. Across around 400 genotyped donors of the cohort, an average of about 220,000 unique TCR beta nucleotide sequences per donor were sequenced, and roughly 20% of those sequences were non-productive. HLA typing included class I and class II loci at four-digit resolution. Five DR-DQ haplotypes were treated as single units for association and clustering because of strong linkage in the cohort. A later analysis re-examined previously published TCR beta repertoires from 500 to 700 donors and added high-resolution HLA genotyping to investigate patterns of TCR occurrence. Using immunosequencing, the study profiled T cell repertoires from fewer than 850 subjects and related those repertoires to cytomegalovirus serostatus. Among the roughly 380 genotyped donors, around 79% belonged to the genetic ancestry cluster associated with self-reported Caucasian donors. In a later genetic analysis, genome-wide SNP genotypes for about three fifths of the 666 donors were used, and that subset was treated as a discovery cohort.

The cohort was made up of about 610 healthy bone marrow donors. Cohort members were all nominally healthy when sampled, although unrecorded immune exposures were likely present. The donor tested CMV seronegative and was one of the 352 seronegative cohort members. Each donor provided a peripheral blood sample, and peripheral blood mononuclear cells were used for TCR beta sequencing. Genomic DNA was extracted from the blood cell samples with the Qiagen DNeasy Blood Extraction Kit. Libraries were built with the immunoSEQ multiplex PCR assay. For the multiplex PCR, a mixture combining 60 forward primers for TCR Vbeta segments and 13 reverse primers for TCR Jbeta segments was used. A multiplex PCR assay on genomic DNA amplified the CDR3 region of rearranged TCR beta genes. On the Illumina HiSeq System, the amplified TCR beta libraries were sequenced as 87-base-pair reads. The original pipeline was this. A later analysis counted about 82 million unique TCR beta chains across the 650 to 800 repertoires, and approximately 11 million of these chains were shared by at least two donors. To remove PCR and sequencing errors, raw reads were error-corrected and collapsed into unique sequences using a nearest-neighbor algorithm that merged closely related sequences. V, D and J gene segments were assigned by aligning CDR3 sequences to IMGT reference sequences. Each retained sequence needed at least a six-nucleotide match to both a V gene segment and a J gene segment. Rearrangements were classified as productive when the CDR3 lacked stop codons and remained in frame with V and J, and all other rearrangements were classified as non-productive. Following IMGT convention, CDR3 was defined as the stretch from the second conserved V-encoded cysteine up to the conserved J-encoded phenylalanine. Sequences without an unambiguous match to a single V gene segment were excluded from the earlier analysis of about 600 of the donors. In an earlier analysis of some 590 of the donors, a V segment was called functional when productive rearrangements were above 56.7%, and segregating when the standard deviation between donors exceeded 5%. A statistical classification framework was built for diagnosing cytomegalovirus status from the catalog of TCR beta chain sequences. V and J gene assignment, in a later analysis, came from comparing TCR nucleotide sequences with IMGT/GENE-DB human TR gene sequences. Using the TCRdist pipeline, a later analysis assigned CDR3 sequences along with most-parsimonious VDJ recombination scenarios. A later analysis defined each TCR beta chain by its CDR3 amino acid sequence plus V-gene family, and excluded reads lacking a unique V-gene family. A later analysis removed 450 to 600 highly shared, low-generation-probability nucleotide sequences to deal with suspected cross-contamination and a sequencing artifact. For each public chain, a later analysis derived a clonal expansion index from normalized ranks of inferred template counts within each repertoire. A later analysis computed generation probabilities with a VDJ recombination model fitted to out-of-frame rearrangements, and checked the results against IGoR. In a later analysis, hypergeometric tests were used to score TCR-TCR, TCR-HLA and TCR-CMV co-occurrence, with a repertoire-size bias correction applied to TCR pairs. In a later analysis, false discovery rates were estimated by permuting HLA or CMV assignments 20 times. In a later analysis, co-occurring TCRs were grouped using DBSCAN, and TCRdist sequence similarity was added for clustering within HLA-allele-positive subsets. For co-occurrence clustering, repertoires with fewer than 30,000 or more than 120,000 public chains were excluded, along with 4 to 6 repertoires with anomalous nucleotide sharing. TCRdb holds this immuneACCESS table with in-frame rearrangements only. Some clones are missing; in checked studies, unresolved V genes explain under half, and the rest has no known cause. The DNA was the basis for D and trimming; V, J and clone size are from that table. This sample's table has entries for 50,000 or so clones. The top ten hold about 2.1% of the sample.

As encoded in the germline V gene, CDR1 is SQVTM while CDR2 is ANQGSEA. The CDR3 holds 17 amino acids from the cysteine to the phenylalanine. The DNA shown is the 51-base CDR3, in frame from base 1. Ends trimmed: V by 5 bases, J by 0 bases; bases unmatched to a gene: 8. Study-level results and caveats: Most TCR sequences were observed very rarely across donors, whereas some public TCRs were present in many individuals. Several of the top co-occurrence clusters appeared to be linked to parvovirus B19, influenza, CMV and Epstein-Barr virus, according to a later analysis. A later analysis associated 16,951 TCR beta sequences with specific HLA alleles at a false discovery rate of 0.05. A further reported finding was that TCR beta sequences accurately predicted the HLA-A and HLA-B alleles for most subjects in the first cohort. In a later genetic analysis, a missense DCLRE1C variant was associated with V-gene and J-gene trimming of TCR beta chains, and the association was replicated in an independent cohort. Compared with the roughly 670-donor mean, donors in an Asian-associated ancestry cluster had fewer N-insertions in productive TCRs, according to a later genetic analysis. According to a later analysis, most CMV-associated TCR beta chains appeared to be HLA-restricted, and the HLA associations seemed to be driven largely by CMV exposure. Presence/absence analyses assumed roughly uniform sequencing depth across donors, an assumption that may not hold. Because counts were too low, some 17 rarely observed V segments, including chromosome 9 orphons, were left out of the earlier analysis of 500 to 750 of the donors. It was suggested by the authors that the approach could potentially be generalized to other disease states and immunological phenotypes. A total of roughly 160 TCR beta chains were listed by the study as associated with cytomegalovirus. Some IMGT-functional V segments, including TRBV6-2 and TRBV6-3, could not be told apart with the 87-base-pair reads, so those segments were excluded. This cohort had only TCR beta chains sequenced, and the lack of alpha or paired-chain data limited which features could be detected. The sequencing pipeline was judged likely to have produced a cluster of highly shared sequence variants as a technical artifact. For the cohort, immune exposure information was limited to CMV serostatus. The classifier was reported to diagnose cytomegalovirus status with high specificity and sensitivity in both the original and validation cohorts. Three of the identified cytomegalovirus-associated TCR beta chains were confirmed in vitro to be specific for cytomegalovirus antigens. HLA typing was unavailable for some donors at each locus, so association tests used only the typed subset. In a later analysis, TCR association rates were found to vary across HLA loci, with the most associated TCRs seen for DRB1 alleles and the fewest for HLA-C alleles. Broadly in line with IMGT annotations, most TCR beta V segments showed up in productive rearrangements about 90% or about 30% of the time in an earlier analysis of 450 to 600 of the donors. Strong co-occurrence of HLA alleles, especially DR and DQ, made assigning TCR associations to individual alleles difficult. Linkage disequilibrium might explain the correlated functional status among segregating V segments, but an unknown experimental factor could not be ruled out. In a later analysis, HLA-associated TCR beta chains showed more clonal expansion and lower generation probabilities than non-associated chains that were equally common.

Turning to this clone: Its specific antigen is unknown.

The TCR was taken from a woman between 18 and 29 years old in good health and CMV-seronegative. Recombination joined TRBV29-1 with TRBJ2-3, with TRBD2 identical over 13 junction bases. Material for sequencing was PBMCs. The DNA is TGCAGCGTTCGGGGGACTAGCGGGACCCCGAGCACAGATACGCAGTATTTT. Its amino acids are CSVRGTSGTPSTDTQYF.